Below are 2 T cell receptor beta chains sequenced from a single sample in a study of cytomegalovirus exposure and HLA in healthy donors (dated by TCRdb to the late 2010s). Library preparation used the immunoSEQ multiplex PCR assay. A mixture of 60 forward primers for TCR Vbeta segments and 13 reverse primers for TCR Jbeta segments was used in the multiplex PCR. TCRdb retrieved this table from immuneACCESS and kept in-frame rearrangements only. Not all clones are present; in checked studies, unresolved V genes account for under half, and no reason is known for the remainder. This sample's table carries about 75,000 clones. The ten most abundant clones make up 2.5% to 3% of the sample. The sample was PBMCs. Receptor source: a middle-aged man in good health and CMV-seronegative.

The chain has TRBV19 and TRBJ2-5; 11 bases line up with TRBD2. Germline CDR1 is LNHDA and CDR2 is SQIVND (reference sequence). This CDR3 comprises 16 residues. V trimming: 4 bases; J trimming: 0 bases; junction bases outside the gene matches: 4. As DNA, the CDR3 is TGTGCCAGTAGTACCTTGACTAGCGGGGACCAAGAGACCCAGTACTTC. This encodes CASSTLTSGDQETQYF.

The chain couples TRBV19 to TRBJ2-1, with 9 bases aligning to TRBD2. The CDR3 runs to 16 residues. Germline V gene lookup returns CDR1 LNHDA and CDR2 SQIVND (reference sequence). V lost 3 bases and J lost 4; bases outside the gene matches: 7. CDR3 sequence: CASSMRRGGHYNEQFF. CDR3 DNA: TGTGCCAGTAGTATGCGGCGGGGGGGTCATTACAATGAGCAGTTCTTC.